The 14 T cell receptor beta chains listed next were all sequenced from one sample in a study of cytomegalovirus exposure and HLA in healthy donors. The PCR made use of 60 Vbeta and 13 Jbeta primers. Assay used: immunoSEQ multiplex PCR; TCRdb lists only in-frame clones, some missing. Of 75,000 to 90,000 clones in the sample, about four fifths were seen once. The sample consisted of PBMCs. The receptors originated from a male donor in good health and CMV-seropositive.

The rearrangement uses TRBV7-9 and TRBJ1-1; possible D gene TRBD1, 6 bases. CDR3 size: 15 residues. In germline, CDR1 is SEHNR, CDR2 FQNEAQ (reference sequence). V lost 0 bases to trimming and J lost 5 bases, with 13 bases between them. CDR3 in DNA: TGTGCCAGCAGCTTAGCCACAGGGTTGGGGACTGAAGCTTTCTTT. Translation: CASSLATGLGTEAFF. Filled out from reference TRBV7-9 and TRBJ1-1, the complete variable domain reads DTGVSQNPRHKITKRGQNVTFRCDPISEHNRLYWYRQTLGQGPEFLTYFQNEAQLEKSRLLSDRFSAERPKGSFSTLEIQRTEQGDSAMYLCASSLATGLGTEAFFGQGTRLTVV.

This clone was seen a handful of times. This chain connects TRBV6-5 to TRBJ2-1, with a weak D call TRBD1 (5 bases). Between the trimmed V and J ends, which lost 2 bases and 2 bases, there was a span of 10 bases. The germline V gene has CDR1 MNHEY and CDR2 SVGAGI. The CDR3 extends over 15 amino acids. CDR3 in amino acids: CASSYGAGTYNEQFF. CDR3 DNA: TGTGCCAGCAGTTACGGGGCAGGGACCTACAATGAGCAGTTCTTC.

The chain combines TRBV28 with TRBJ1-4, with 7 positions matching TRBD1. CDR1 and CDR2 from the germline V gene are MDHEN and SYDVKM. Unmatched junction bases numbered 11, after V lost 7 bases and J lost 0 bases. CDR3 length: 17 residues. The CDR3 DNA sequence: TGTGCCAGCATCGCCCACAGGGGTGATGCAACTAATGAAAAACTGTTTTTT. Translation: CASIAHRGDATNEKLFF. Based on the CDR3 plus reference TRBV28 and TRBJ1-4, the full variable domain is DVKVTQSSRYLVKRTGEKVFLECVQDMDHENMFWYRQDPGLGLRLIYFSYDVKMKEKGDIPEGYSVSREKKERFSLILESASTNQTSMYLCASIAHRGDATNEKLFFGSGTQLSVL.

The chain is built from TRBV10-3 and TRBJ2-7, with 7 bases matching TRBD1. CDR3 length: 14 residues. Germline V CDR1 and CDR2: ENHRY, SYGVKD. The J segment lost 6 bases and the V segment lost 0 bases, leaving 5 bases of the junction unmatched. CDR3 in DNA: TGTGCCATCAGTGAGTCCGTGACAGGGTTCGAGCAGTACTTC. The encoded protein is CAISESVTGFEQYF.

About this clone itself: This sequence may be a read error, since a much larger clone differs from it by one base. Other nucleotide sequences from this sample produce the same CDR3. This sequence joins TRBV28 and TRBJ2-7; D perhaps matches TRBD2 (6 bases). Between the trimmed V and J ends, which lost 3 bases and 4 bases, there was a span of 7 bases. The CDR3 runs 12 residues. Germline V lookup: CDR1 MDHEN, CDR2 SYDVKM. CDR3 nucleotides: TGTGCCAGCAGTTTGGGGGGATACGAGCAGTACTTC. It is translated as CASSLGGYEQYF. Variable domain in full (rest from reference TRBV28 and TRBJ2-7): DVKVTQSSRYLVKRTGEKVFLECVQDMDHENMFWYRQDPGLGLRLIYFSYDVKMKEKGDIPEGYSVSREKKERFSLILESASTNQTSMYLCASSLGGYEQYFGPGTRLTVT.

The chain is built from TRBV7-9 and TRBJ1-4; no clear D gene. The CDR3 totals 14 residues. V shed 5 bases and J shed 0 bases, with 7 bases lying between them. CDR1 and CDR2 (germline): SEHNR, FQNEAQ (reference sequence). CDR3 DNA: TGTGCCAGCAGCCTGACTTCAACTAATGAAAAACTGTTTTTT. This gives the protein CASSLTSTNEKLFF.

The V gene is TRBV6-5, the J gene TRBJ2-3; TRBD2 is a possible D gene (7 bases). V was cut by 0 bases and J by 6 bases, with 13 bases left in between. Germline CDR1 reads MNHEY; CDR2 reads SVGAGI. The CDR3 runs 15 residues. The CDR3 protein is CASSYSGGRRDTQYF. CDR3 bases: TGTGCCAGCAGTTACTCCGGGGGGCGTCGTGATACGCAGTATTTT.

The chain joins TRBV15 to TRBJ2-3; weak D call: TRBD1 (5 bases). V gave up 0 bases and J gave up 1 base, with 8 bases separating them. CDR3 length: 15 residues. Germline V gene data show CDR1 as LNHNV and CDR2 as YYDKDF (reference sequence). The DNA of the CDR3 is TGTGCCACCAGCAGAGATGGCAGGGGCACAGATACGCAGTATTTT. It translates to CATSRDGRGTDTQYF.

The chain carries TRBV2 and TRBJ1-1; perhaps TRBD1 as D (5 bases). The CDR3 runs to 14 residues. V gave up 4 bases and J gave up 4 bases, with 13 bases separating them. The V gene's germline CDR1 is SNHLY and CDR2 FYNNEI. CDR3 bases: TGTGCCAGCAGTGCAGGGTCCTCGGGCACTGAAGCTTTCTTT. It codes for CASSAGSSGTEAFF.

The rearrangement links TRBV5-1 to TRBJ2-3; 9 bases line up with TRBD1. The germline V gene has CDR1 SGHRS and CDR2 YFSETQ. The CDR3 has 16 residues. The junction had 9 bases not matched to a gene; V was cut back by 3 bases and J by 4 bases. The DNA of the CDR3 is TGCGCCAGCAGCTCTCCTGGGACAGGGACCGCAGATACGCAGTATTTT. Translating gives CASSSPGTGTADTQYF.

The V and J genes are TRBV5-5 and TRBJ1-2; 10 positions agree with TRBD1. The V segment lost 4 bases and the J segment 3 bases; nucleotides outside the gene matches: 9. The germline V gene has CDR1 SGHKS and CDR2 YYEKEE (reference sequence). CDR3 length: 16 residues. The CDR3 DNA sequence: TGTGCCAGCAGCGCCTGGACAGGGGGGTCTTACTATGGCTACACCTTC. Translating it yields CASSAWTGGSYYGYTF.

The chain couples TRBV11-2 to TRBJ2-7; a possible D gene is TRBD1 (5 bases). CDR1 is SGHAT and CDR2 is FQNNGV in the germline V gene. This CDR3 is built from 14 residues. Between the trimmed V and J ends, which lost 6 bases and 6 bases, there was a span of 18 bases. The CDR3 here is CASSSPQGRGEQYF. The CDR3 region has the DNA TGTGCCAGCAGTTCCCCCCAGGGCCGCGGCGAGCAGTACTTC.

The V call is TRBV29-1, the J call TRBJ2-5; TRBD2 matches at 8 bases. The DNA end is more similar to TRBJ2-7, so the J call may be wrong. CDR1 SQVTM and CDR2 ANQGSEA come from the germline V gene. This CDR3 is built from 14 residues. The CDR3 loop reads CATRSGTSSYEQYF. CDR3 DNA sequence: TGCGCGACACGTTCCGGGACTAGCTCCTACGAGCAGTACTTC.

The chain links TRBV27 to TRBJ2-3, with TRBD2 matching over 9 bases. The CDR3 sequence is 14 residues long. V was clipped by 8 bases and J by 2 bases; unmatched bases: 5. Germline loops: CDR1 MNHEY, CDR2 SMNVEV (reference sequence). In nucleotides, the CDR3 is TGTGCCAGCCGACTAGCGGTCCTCACAGATACGCAGTATTTT. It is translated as CASRLAVLTDTQYF.